Below, 25 T cell receptor beta chains from the same sample are listed, as sequenced in a study. TCRdb analysed the 5' RACE reads with MiXCR anew, one entry per CDR3 protein. The sample consists of 9,500 to 15,000 distinct CDR3 sequences, roughly half of them appearing once. Tregs were sorted as CD4+CD25+CD127-/low cells. What was sequenced was tumor-infiltrating Tregs sorted from the breast tumor. These receptors came from a female donor with breast cancer.

The V and J genes are TRBV9 and TRBJ2-4, with TRBD2 identical over 11 bases. V lost 0 bases and J lost 9; bases outside the gene matches: 11. Per the germline V gene, CDR1 is SGDLS and CDR2 is YYNGEE. CDR3 length equals 17 residues. CDR3: CASSVGPPTSGSGIQYF. DNA of the CDR3: TGTGCCAGCAGCGTAGGCCCCCCCACTAGCGGGAGTGGCATTCAGTACTTC.

This clonotype was detected a few times. The chain joins TRBV12-3 or TRBV12-4 to TRBJ2-7; D is perhaps TRBD1 (6 bases). The V and J ends lost 5 bases and 4 bases respectively, with 18 bases between them. The CDR3 has 15 amino acids. The CDR3: CASSPGHTGGYEQYF. The CDR3 DNA follows: TGTGCCAGCAGTCCGGGACACACAGGCGGTTACGAGCAGTACTTC.

This chain joins TRBV29-1 and TRBJ2-3; 7 nucleotides agree with TRBD1. Germline V lookup: CDR1 SQVTM, CDR2 ANQGSEA. V trimming: 6 bases; J trimming: 5 bases; junction bases outside the gene matches: 5. CDR3 length: 12 residues. The CDR3 nucleotides are TGCAGCGTCGCCCGACAGGGAGATACGCAGTATTTT. It yields the protein CSVARQGDTQYF.

The table lists this clonotype with a few counts. The V and J genes are TRBV5-1 and TRBJ1-2, with D maybe TRBD1 (5 bases). V was cut by 0 bases and J by 3 bases, with 9 bases left in between. Looked up from germline, CDR1 is SGHRS and CDR2 is YFSETQ. The CDR3 is 14 residues long. The CDR3 bases are TGCGCCAGCAGCTTGGCCGGGGGTGACTATGGCTACACCTTC. It encodes CASSLAGGDYGYTF.

This clonotype was detected only a few times. The chain recombines TRBV20-1 with TRBJ2-1; possible D gene TRBD1, 6 bases. Germline assignment: CDR1 DFQATT and CDR2 SNEGSKA (reference sequence). The V and J ends lost 2 bases and 3 bases respectively, with 11 bases between them. There are 14 residues in the CDR3. The CDR3, as DNA: TGCAGTGCTAGATCGCCAGGGGACTACAATGAGCAGTTCTTC. Amino acid sequence: CSARSPGDYNEQFF.

This clonotype was picked up a small number of times. The J gene is TRBJ2-1, the V gene TRBV6-5; tentative D call: TRBD2 (5 bases). Germline values: CDR1 MNHEY, CDR2 SVGAGI. The CDR3 spans 12 residues. Trimming took 4 bases from V and 6 from J, leaving 7 bases between them. CDR3 residues: CASSSEVNEQFF. Written as DNA, the CDR3 is TGTGCCAGCAGTTCGGAGGTCAATGAGCAGTTCTTC.

This clonotype is a singleton in its sample. V gene TRBV20-1 combines with J gene TRBJ2-1, with 7 positions matching TRBD2. This CDR3 is 15 amino acids long. J gave up 10 bases and V 5 bases, and 17 bases lay outside the gene matches. CDR1 DFQATT and CDR2 SNEGSKA come from the germline V gene (reference sequence). CDR3 loop: CSAERGPIAGGEQFF. As DNA, the CDR3 is TGCAGTGCTGAGAGGGGTCCCATAGCGGGTGGCGAGCAGTTCTTC.

This clonotype appeared a few times. The genes are TRBV4-2 and TRBJ2-1, with 11 bases aligning to TRBD2. Losses at the gene ends were 0 bases for V and 3 bases for J; bases not matched to a gene: 1. There are 16 residues in the CDR3. In germline, CDR1 is LGHNA, CDR2 YNFKEQ. CDR3 DNA: TGTGCCAGCAGCCAAGAAGGACTAGCGGGCTACAATGAGCAGTTCTTC. Its protein product is CASSQEGLAGYNEQFF.

The chain employs TRBV7-2 and TRBJ2-2; 9 bases align to TRBD2. The CDR3 has 17 residues. CDR1 and CDR2 (germline): SGHTA, FQGNSA. V lost 2 bases and J lost 2; bases outside the gene matches: 6. The CDR3 sequence is CASSLSSGTRNTGELFF. The CDR3 DNA follows: TGTGCCAGCAGCTTATCTAGCGGGACTCGAAACACCGGGGAGCTGTTTTTT. Supplemented by reference TRBV7-2 and TRBJ2-2, the full variable domain reads GAGVSQSPSNKVTEKGKDVELRCDPISGHTALYWYRQSLGQGLEFLIYFQGNSAPDKSGLPSDRFSAERTGGSVSTLTIQRTQQEDSAVYLCASSLSSGTRNTGELFFGEGSRLTVL.

This clonotype was observed a handful of times. The chain carries TRBV4-2 and TRBJ2-7; D ambiguous. V lost 0 bases and J lost 1, with 7 bases in between. Germline V CDR1 and CDR2: LGHNA, YNFKEQ. This CDR3 is built from 14 residues. The CDR3: CASSQDLQSYEQYF. The CDR3 DNA reads as TGTGCCAGCAGCCAAGATCTGCAGTCCTACGAGCAGTACTTC.

This clonotype has more than one count but fewer than ten. The chain uses TRBV29-1 and TRBJ1-2, with D unresolved. The length of the CDR3 is 14 residues. Germline CDR1 and CDR2: SQVTM and ANQGSEA. Trimming pared 6 bases from V and 8 bases from J, leaving 22 bases between. The CDR3 sequence: CSVIFHHGSKGYTF. DNA of the CDR3: TGCAGCGTGATTTTCCATCACGGGTCGAAAGGCTACACCTTC.

The table lists this clonotype with a few counts. The CDR3 sequence: CAIRPSSGSRHEQYF. The CDR3, as DNA: TGTGCCATCCGGCCCTCTAGCGGGAGCCGCCACGAGCAGTACTTC. The chain links TRBV10-3 to TRBJ2-7; 10 bases agree with TRBD2. The CDR3 has 15 amino acids. V was clipped by 8 bases and J by 5 bases; unmatched bases: 12. The germline CDR1 and CDR2 sequences are ENHRY and SYGVKD.

This rearrangement joins TRBV5-5 to TRBJ2-1; TRBD2 might be the D (5 bases). The V and J ends lost 1 base and 6 bases respectively, with 14 bases between them. Germline loops: CDR1 SGHKS, CDR2 YYEKEE (reference sequence). This CDR3 spans 15 amino acids. The CDR3 sequence: CASSLFSGVCNEQFF. CDR3 DNA sequence: TGTGCCAGCAGCTTGTTCTCCGGGGTCTGCAATGAGCAGTTCTTC. Full variable domain (remainder filled in from reference TRBV5-5 and TRBJ2-1): DAGVTQSPTHLIKTRGQQVTLRCSPISGHKSVSWYQQVLGQGPQFIFQYYEKEERGRGNFPDRFSARQFPNYSSELNVNALLLGDSALYLCASSLFSGVCNEQFFGPGTRLTVL.

There are a few counts of this clonotype. The chain carries TRBV20-1 and TRBJ2-5; TRBD2 aligns across 14 bases. The CDR3 runs 17 residues. Germline CDR1 and CDR2: DFQATT and SNEGSKA (reference sequence). With V trimmed by 0 bases and J by 3 bases, 6 bases remained unmatched. The CDR3 reads CSARDQSGLAGEETQYF. For the CDR3, the DNA is TGCAGTGCTAGAGATCAGTCGGGACTAGCGGGAGAAGAGACCCAGTACTTC.

This clonotype came up a few times. This rearrangement joins TRBV5-1 to TRBJ1-2; the D is unclear. The germline V gene encodes CDR1 SGHRS and CDR2 YFSETQ. Trimming pared 0 bases from V and 1 base from J, leaving 7 bases between. This CDR3 spans 14 amino acids. CDR3 nucleotides: TGCGCCAGCAGCTTGGACAGCTTTAACTATGGCTACACCTTC. This codes for CASSLDSFNYGYTF.

This sequence joins TRBV6-5 and TRBJ1-1, with 9 bases lining up with TRBD1. Trimming took 7 bases from V and 5 from J; bases not matched to a gene: 17. Germline CDR1 and CDR2: MNHEY and SVGAGI. The CDR3 sequence is 17 residues long. CDR3 sequence reads: CASTQHGTGRLGTEAFF. CDR3 coding DNA: TGTGCCAGCACCCAACACGGGACAGGGCGTCTGGGTACTGAAGCTTTCTTT.

In its sample, this clonotype was seen a few times. The chain joins TRBV12-3 or TRBV12-4 to TRBJ1-1; D remains ambiguous. This CDR3 is built from 11 residues. V lost 1 base, J lost 3 bases, and 0 bases lay in between. The CDR3 protein is CASSLDTEAFF. In DNA form, the CDR3 reads TGTGCCAGCAGTTTAGACACTGAAGCTTTCTTT.

The chain is built from TRBV27 and TRBJ2-1; weak D call: TRBD2 (5 bases). The CDR3 has 18 amino acids. Trimming pared 3 bases from V and 5 bases from J, leaving 23 bases between. Germline V gene data show CDR1 as MNHEY and CDR2 as SMNVEV (reference sequence). CDR3 region: CASSFFGVDGINDNEQFF. CDR3 in DNA: TGTGCCAGCAGTTTCTTCGGGGTGGACGGGATTAACGACAATGAGCAGTTCTTC.

The chain couples TRBV4-1 to TRBJ2-1; 10 nucleotides agree with TRBD1. Germline loops: CDR1 MGHRA, CDR2 YSYEKL. The CDR3 is 15 residues long. V shed 3 bases and J 8 bases; nucleotides not matched to a gene: 7. The CDR3 region has the DNA TGCGCCAGCAGCCACCCGGGACAGGGGACCTATGAGCAGTTCTTC. The encoded protein is CASSHPGQGTYEQFF.

The sample holds a few counts of this clonotype. V and J are TRBV6-5 and TRBJ2-1; D may be TRBD1 or TRBD2 (5 bases each). Trimming cost V 6 bases and J 3 bases, with 15 bases left between them. CDR1 is MNHEY, CDR2 SVGAGI, per germline. The length of the CDR3 is 15 residues. In DNA form, the CDR3 reads TGTGCCAGCAGGACTGGGGCCGAGGGCTACAATGAGCAGTTCTTC. It translates to CASRTGAEGYNEQFF.

In this sample, this clonotype turned up a few times. The rearrangement uses TRBV7-2 and TRBJ1-5, with D possibly matching TRBD1 (6 bases). The germline gives CDR1 SGHTA, CDR2 FQGNSA. The CDR3 contains 15 residues. V gave up 2 bases and J gave up 6 bases, with 14 bases separating them. CDR3 in DNA: TGTGCCAGCAGCTTAACCGGACAGCCAGTTCAGCCCCAGCATTTT. The encoded protein is CASSLTGQPVQPQHF.

The rearrangement links TRBV7-2 to TRBJ2-2; D is undetermined. There are 14 residues in the CDR3. Germline V lookup: CDR1 SGHTA, CDR2 FQGNSA. V gave up 5 bases and J gave up 0 bases, with 7 bases separating them. This CDR3 is CASSIGANTGELFF. The CDR3 DNA sequence: TGTGCCAGCAGCATAGGAGCGAACACCGGGGAGCTGTTTTTT. Full variable domain (remainder filled in from reference TRBV7-2 and TRBJ2-2): GAGVSQSPSNKVTEKGKDVELRCDPISGHTALYWYRQSLGQGLEFLIYFQGNSAPDKSGLPSDRFSAERTGGSVSTLTIQRTQQEDSAVYLCASSIGANTGELFFGEGSRLTVL.

The V gene is TRBV11-1, the J gene TRBJ2-1; TRBD2 matches 8 bases. CDR3 length: 16 amino acids. Germline CDR1 is SGHAT and CDR2 is FQDESV (reference sequence). J was trimmed by 6 bases and V by 4 bases; bases with no gene match: 11. CDR3 DNA: TGTGCCAGCAGCTCCGGGGGGGACCCGAACGGCAATGAGCAGTTCTTC. It is translated as CASSSGGDPNGNEQFF.

Concerning this clonotype: Since a much larger clone is just one base distant, this may be a read error. J is TRBJ2-2 and V is TRBV11-2; no clear D gene. The CDR3 is 14 amino acids. Per the germline V gene, CDR1 is SGHAT and CDR2 is FQNNGV. V was shortened by 3 bases and J by 1 base, with 6 bases between the two germline ends. CDR3 bases: TGTGCCAGCAGCTTCAGACAGAACACCGGGGAGCTGTTTTTT. Its protein is CASSFRQNTGELFF.

This clonotype was detected only a few times. The V and J genes are TRBV20-1 and TRBJ2-1, with TRBD2 matching over 7 bases. J lost 5 bases, V lost 7 bases, and 5 bases had no gene match. Germline CDR1 and CDR2: DFQATT and SNEGSKA (reference sequence). This CDR3 contains 12 residues. The CDR3 region is CSGEGVNNEQFF. CDR3 DNA: TGCAGTGGGGAGGGCGTTAACAATGAGCAGTTCTTC.